This is a list of T cell receptor beta chains from one sample in a study of blood T cell repertoires in COVID-19. Sequencing was performed with immunoSEQ multiplex PCR; in TCRdb, only in-frame clones are kept and a portion is missing. The table shows more than 350,000 clones, with more than 80% occurring only once. What was sequenced was peripheral blood. These receptor sequences come from a woman in her twenties or thirties with COVID-19, enrolled during active disease. CDR3s include the opening cysteine and the closing phenylalanine or tryptophan. D genes are given only for firm matches. Clone sizes are given selectively: once, few, many, or a class where the clone is expanded.

DNA | CDR3 | D | length | V | size | J
TGTGCCAGCAGTGTCCCCCCGACAGGGATTAGCAATCAGCCCCAGCATTTT | CASSVPPTGISNQPQHF | TRBD1 | 17 | TRBV6-1 | few | TRBJ1-5
TGTGCCAGCAGTGAAACAGGGACAACTAATGAAAAACTGTTTTTT | CASSETGTTNEKLFF | . | 15 | TRBV2 | . | TRBJ1-4
TGTGCCAGCAGTTACTCTGGGACAGTGGATGGCTACACCTTC | CASSYSGTVDGYTF | TRBD1 | 14 | TRBV6-2/TRBV6-3 | . | TRBJ1-2
TGTGCCAGCAGTTACCAGGGATGGGGCTACACCTTC | CASSYQGWGYTF | . | 12 | TRBV6-5 | . | TRBJ1-2
TGCGCCGGCAGCCGAAACAGAGGAAACACCATATATTTT | CAGSRNRGNTIYF | . | 13 | TRBV4-3 | . | TRBJ1-3
TGTGCCAGCAGCTTACGCGGAGCTGGGGCCAACGTCCTGACTTTC | CASSLRGAGANVLTF | . | 15 | TRBV11-2 | . | TRBJ2-6
TGTGCCACCAGTGATTCGGCGGGGGATAGAAGCAATCAGCCCCAGCATTTT | CATSDSAGDRSNQPQHF | . | 17 | TRBV24-1 | once | TRBJ1-5
TGTGCCAGCAGCTTGAGTTTAAGGGGGAATCAGCCCCAGCATTTT | CASSLSLRGNQPQHF | . | 15 | TRBV5-6 | many | TRBJ1-5
TGTGCCAGTAGCTTCTCAGGACTAGCGGGCACAGATACGCAGTATTTT | CASSFSGLAGTDTQYF | TRBD2 | 16 | TRBV19 | once | TRBJ2-3
TGTGCCAGCAGCTTTCCGGCCACTCGGGGGGAGACCCAGTACTTC | CASSFPATRGETQYF | . | 15 | TRBV7-2 | . | TRBJ2-5
TGTGCCAGTAGTAGGCCAGGGACTTCTAGAGGTCCCGATACGCAGTATTTT | CASSRPGTSRGPDTQYF | . | 17 | TRBV19 | . | TRBJ2-3
TGTGCCAGCAGTTCTGGACTAGCGACTAGCACAGATACGCAGTATTTT | CASSSGLATSTDTQYF | TRBD2 | 16 | TRBV6-2/TRBV6-3 | once | TRBJ2-3